This T cell receptor beta chain appears in the sequencing data of a study of cytomegalovirus exposure and HLA in healthy donors. Germline-derived CDR1 and CDR2 are GTSNPN and SVGIG (reference sequence). The CDR3 has 12 residues. PCR used 60 Vbeta primers and 13 Jbeta primers. Clones were read by immunoSEQ multiplex PCR, and TCRdb kept only the in-frame ones, dropping some. The sample has around 220,000 clones, 75% to 80% seen once. It was healthy bone marrow donors who served as donors. Regarding the study as a whole: It was 150 or so TCR beta chains that were listed as cytomegalovirus-associated.

On this clone: Its antigen is undetermined.

The source is a man aged 18 to 30 in good health and CMV-seronegative. Sequencing was performed on PBMCs. V gene TRBV30 combines with J gene TRBJ1-6; 7 nucleotides match TRBD1. The CDR3 DNA follows: TGTGCTCAGGGACAGACTAATTCACCCCTCCACTTT. Its translation is CAQGQTNSPLHF.